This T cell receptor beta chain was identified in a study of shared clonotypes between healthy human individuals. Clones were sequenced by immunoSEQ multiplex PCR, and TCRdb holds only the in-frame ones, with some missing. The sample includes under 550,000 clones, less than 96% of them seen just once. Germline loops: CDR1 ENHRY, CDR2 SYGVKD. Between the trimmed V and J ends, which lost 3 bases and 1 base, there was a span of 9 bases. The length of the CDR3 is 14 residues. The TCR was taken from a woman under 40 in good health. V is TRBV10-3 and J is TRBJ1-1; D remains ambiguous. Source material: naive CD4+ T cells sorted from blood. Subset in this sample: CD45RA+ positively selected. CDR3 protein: CAISDKSRNTEAFF. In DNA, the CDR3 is TGTGCCATCAGTGACAAAAGCAGGAACACTGAAGCTTTCTTT.